This T cell receptor (beta chain) came from a study of shared clonotypes between healthy human individuals. Replicate PCRs for sorted subsets used around 200 ng DNA; this equaled 25,000 to 30,000 T cell genomes. TCRdb's copy holds only in-frame clones and misses some; the assay was immunoSEQ multiplex PCR. Among 850,000 to 1,200,000 clones listed, more than 60% were seen once. Germline V gives CDR1 KGHSH, CDR2 LQKENI. Trimming removed 0 bases at V and 9 bases at J, with 11 bases between. The CDR3 runs 14 residues. The sequenced material came from memory CD4+ T cells sorted from blood. Subset here: CD45RA-negative fraction. The source is a man aged 18 to 30 in good health. The rearrangement uses TRBV18 and TRBJ2-2; tentative D call: TRBD2 (5 bases). The CDR3 DNA reads as TGTGCCAGCTCACCACCGCTCCCTAGCCGGGAGCTGTTTTTT. The encoded protein is CASSPPLPSRELFF.